These 32 T cell receptor beta chains were all obtained from the same sample, sequenced in a study of T cell responses to AZD1222 COVID-19 vaccine. Using immunoSEQ multiplex PCR, the repertoire was profiled, and TCRdb retains in-frame clones only, with some absent. Of about 90,000 clones listed, 75% to 90% are singletons. The specimen comprised peripheral blood, sampled on day 0 of AZD1222 vaccination. Receptors originate from an adult in good health.

The gene calls are TRBV6-5 and TRBJ2-3, with 7 bases matching TRBD2. Per the germline V gene, CDR1 is MNHEY and CDR2 is SVGAGI. The trim removed 7 bases at V and 5 bases at J, leaving 9 bases unmatched. CDR3 length: 14 residues. The chain's CDR3 is CASKVGGPGDTQYF. The CDR3 region has the DNA TGTGCCAGCAAGGTGGGAGGGCCCGGAGATACGCAGTATTTT.

V usage is TRBV2 and J usage is TRBJ2-1; a weak D match, TRBD1 (6 bases). This CDR3 has 15 amino acids. Per germline, CDR1 SNHLY and CDR2 FYNNEI. Trimming pared 3 bases from V and 3 bases from J, leaving 12 bases between. The CDR3 is CASSDGTSNYNEQFF. CDR3 sequence (DNA): TGTGCCAGCAGTGACGGGACATCGAACTACAATGAGCAGTTCTTC.

A note on this clone: The same CDR3 can be traced to other DNA sequences in this sample. V usage is TRBV5-1 and J usage is TRBJ2-3; the D gene could be TRBD1 or TRBD2 (5 bases each). V lost 4 bases and J 1 base, leaving 10 bases between the germline ends. The CDR3 spans 14 residues. Germline loops: CDR1 SGHRS, CDR2 YFSETQ. The CDR3 sequence: CASSLGRGTDTQYF. In DNA, the CDR3 is TGCGCCAGCAGCCTGGGACGGGGCACAGATACGCAGTATTTT. Drawing the rest from reference TRBV5-1 and TRBJ2-3, the complete variable domain is KAGVTQTPRYLIKTRGQQVTLSCSPISGHRSVSWYQQTPGQGLQFLFEYFSETQRNKGNFPGRFSGRQFSNSRSEMNVSTLELGDSALYLCASSLGRGTDTQYFGPGTRLTVL.

The chain joins TRBV5-4 to TRBJ1-6; 7 bases match TRBD1. Germline V CDR1 and CDR2: SGHNT, YYREEE (reference sequence). This CDR3 contains 16 residues. V dropped 0 bases and J dropped 6; count of bases not matched to a gene: 6. The CDR3 spells CASSLAWSGGNSPLHF. As DNA, the CDR3 is TGTGCCAGCAGCTTGGCCTGGTCAGGGGGTAATTCACCCCTCCACTTT.

The V gene is TRBV21-1, the J gene TRBJ1-4. TRBV21-1 is shown as a pseudogene. The CDR3 consists of 17 residues. CDR3 in amino acids: CASSQIRPGSTNEKLFF. The CDR3 DNA is TGTGCCAGCAGCCAAATTCGACCGGGATCAACTAATGAAAAACTGTTTTTT.

V gene TRBV5-1 combines with J gene TRBJ2-1; perhaps TRBD2 as D (6 bases). Between the trimmed V and J ends, which lost 0 bases and 0 bases, there was a span of 10 bases. Per germline, CDR1 SGHRS and CDR2 YFSETQ. The CDR3 loop spans 16 amino acids. CDR3 region: CASSLGAGSSYNEQFF. In DNA, the CDR3 is TGCGCCAGCAGCTTGGGGGCGGGGAGCTCCTACAATGAGCAGTTCTTC. The full variable domain, rest sourced from reference TRBV5-1 and TRBJ2-1, is KAGVTQTPRYLIKTRGQQVTLSCSPISGHRSVSWYQQTPGQGLQFLFEYFSETQRNKGNFPGRFSGRQFSNSRSEMNVSTLELGDSALYLCASSLGAGSSYNEQFFGPGTRLTVL.

The chain uses TRBV10-2 and TRBJ2-5; 7 bases are shared with TRBD2. J lost 5 bases, V lost 8 bases, and 5 bases had no gene match. Germline values: CDR1 WSHSY, CDR2 SAAADI. This CDR3 spans 12 amino acids. As DNA, the CDR3 is TGCGCCAGCGCGGGAGTCGGTGAGACCCAGTACTTC. This sequence encodes CASAGVGETQYF.

The chain combines TRBV7-2 with TRBJ1-2; 11 positions match TRBD1. V shed 1 base and J 4 bases; nucleotides not matched to a gene: 8. The CDR3 contains 17 residues. Germline loops: CDR1 SGHTA, CDR2 FQGNSA. In nucleotides, the CDR3 is TGTGCCAGCAGCTTAGGCCACGGACAGGGGGCGATCTATGGCTACACCTTC. Its translation: CASSLGHGQGAIYGYTF.

CDR3 amino acids: CASSLGSGNTIYF. The CDR3 region has the DNA TGCGCCAGCAGCTTGGGAAGTGGAAACACCATATATTTT. The chain couples TRBV5-1 to TRBJ1-3, with D unresolved. CDR1 is SGHRS, CDR2 YFSETQ, per germline. V dropped 0 bases and J dropped 3 bases, with 4 bases sitting between them. The length of the CDR3 is 13 residues. Full variable domain (missing parts from reference TRBV5-1 and TRBJ1-3): KAGVTQTPRYLIKTRGQQVTLSCSPISGHRSVSWYQQTPGQGLQFLFEYFSETQRNKGNFPGRFSGRQFSNSRSEMNVSTLELGDSALYLCASSLGSGNTIYFGEGSWLTVV.

This chain joins TRBV19 and TRBJ1-5; the D is unclear. Germline V gene sequence: CDR1 LNHDA, CDR2 SQIVND (reference sequence). CDR3 length: 15 amino acids. The germline V and J ends were trimmed by 6 bases and 0 bases, with 12 bases remaining between them. The CDR3 region is CASRTTDYSNQPQHF. The CDR3 DNA reads TGTGCCAGTAGGACGACGGATTATAGCAATCAGCCCCAGCATTTT.

The chain couples TRBV6-2 or TRBV6-3 to TRBJ1-5; D unresolved. V was cut by 5 bases and J by 6 bases, with 17 bases left in between. Germline lookup yields CDR1 MNHEY and CDR2 SVGEGT. CDR3 size: 15 residues. The CDR3 DNA follows: TGTGCCAGCAGTCGCAACGCAGATCGGTCTCAGCCCCAGCATTTT. Its protein is CASSRNADRSQPQHF.

This chain uses TRBV18 with TRBJ2-3; tentatively, D is TRBD1 or TRBD2 (6 bases each). V was pared by 4 bases and J by 3 bases, with 14 bases between. CDR1 and CDR2 (germline): KGHSH, LQKENI. This CDR3 comprises 15 residues. For the CDR3, the DNA is TGTGCCAGCTCACTTCGGGGGCAGGAGACAGATACGCAGTATTTT. This translates into CASSLRGQETDTQYF. The full variable domain, its missing parts supplied by reference TRBV18 and TRBJ2-3, is NAGVMQNPRHLVRRRGQEARLRCSPMKGHSHVYWYRQLPEEGLKFMVYLQKENIIDESGMPKERFSAEFPKEGPSILRIQQVVRGDSAAYFCASSLRGQETDTQYFGPGTRLTVL.

The count of this clone is one. V and J are TRBV28 and TRBJ1-6; D is uncertain. CDR3 length equals 12 residues. V shed 3 bases and J shed 10 bases, with 7 bases lying between them. In germline, CDR1 is MDHEN, CDR2 SYDVKM. CDR3 amino acids: CASSFGRSPLHF. Here the CDR3 DNA reads TGTGCCAGCAGTTTTGGGCGCTCACCCCTCCACTTT.

The chain combines TRBV9 with TRBJ2-7; 9 positions match TRBD2. The CDR3 totals 14 residues. Germline CDR1 reads SGDLS; CDR2 reads YYNGEE. V trimming: 0 bases; J trimming: 8 bases; junction bases outside the gene matches: 6. The CDR3 here is CASSVALSSGKQYF. The CDR3 DNA reads as TGTGCCAGCAGCGTAGCTTTGTCTAGCGGGAAGCAGTACTTC.

This clone was detected only once. The V and J genes are TRBV5-6 and TRBJ2-1; TRBD2 agrees at 11 bases. CDR1 and CDR2 from the germline V gene are SGHDT and YYEEEE. This CDR3 spans 16 amino acids. The V and J ends lost 0 bases and 3 bases, in that order; junction bases with no gene match: 2. The CDR3 here is CASSLGTSGFYNEQFF. Here the CDR3 DNA reads TGTGCCAGCAGCTTGGGGACTAGCGGGTTCTACAATGAGCAGTTCTTC.

The rearrangement links TRBV6-1 to TRBJ1-6; D is unclear. Germline V gives CDR1 MNHNS, CDR2 SASEGT. Trimming took 2 bases from V and 5 from J, leaving 10 bases between them. The CDR3 is 15 residues long. The CDR3 spells CASSELGRHNSPLHF. In nucleotides, the CDR3 is TGTGCCAGCAGTGAATTGGGGAGGCATAATTCACCCCTCCACTTT.

The chain couples TRBV7-9 to TRBJ1-5; the D gene is possibly TRBD1 (5 bases). The germline V gene encodes CDR1 SEHNR and CDR2 FQNEAQ (reference sequence). V lost 0 bases, J lost 0 bases, and 6 bases lay in between. The CDR3 is 15 residues long. CDR3 DNA sequence: TGTGCCAGCAGCTTAGCTGGGACTAGCAATCAGCCCCAGCATTTT. It is translated as CASSLAGTSNQPQHF.

The chain recombines TRBV10-3 with TRBJ1-2, with TRBD1 identical over 7 bases. V was pared by 2 bases and J by 4 bases, with 1 base of the junction left unmatched. Germline loops: CDR1 ENHRY, CDR2 SYGVKD. This CDR3 is 13 amino acids long. The CDR3 DNA is TGTGCCATCAGTGAGGGACAGGTCTATGGCTACACCTTC. Translation gives CAISEGQVYGYTF.

The CDR3 protein is CASSFSFGSGATKNIQYF. DNA of the CDR3: TGTGCCAGCAGCTTTAGTTTCGGTTCAGGGGCGACCAAAAACATTCAGTACTTC. V gene TRBV5-6 combines with J gene TRBJ2-4, with D possibly matching TRBD1 (6 bases). The CDR3 length is 18 residues. In germline, CDR1 is SGHDT, CDR2 YYEEEE. V was trimmed by 2 bases and J by 2 bases, leaving 20 bases between them.

V usage is TRBV3-1 (or the pseudogene TRBV3-2) and J usage is TRBJ2-5; D is possibly TRBD1 (5 bases). Germline V gives CDR1 LGHDT, CDR2 YNNKEL (reference sequence). CDR3 length equals 14 residues. V was clipped by 3 bases and J by 0 bases, with 8 bases between them. The CDR3 DNA reads as TGTGCCAGCAGCCACAGACAGAACCAAGAGACCCAGTACTTC. Amino acids: CASSHRQNQETQYF.

V gene TRBV12-3 or TRBV12-4 combines with J gene TRBJ1-2, with 9 nucleotides matching TRBD1. Trimming took 5 bases from V and 7 from J; bases not matched to a gene: 5. The CDR3 is 13 amino acids. The CDR3 sequence: CASSTTGGSGYTF. The CDR3 DNA sequence: TGTGCCAGCAGTACGACAGGGGGAAGTGGCTACACCTTC.

The rearrangement uses TRBV28 and TRBJ1-1; 7 nucleotides agree with TRBD1. J gave up 6 bases and V 1 base, and 11 bases lay outside the gene matches. In germline, CDR1 is MDHEN, CDR2 SYDVKM. This CDR3 region has 16 residues. The CDR3 bases are TGTGCCAGCAGTTTATCACACCAGGGGGGGAGCGCTGAAGCTTTCTTT. It translates to CASSLSHQGGSAEAFF.

This sequence joins TRBV5-1 and TRBJ2-4; 8 bases are a match to TRBD1. Germline values: CDR1 SGHRS, CDR2 YFSETQ. The CDR3 has 14 residues. V dropped 4 bases and J dropped 7; count of bases not matched to a gene: 7. The CDR3 nucleotides read TGCGCCAGCAGCGACAGGGGCGGGGTGAACATTCAGTACTTC. This gives the protein CASSDRGGVNIQYF. Based on the CDR3 plus reference TRBV5-1 and TRBJ2-4, the full variable domain is KAGVTQTPRYLIKTRGQQVTLSCSPISGHRSVSWYQQTPGQGLQFLFEYFSETQRNKGNFPGRFSGRQFSNSRSEMNVSTLELGDSALYLCASSDRGGVNIQYFGAGTRLSVL.

The J gene is TRBJ1-3, the V gene TRBV7-6; 7 nucleotides line up with TRBD1. The V and J ends lost 0 bases and 0 bases, in that order; junction bases with no gene match: 2. Germline CDR1 SGHVS, CDR2 FNYEAQ. The CDR3 runs 16 residues. The CDR3 DNA sequence: TGTGCCAGCAGCTTAGCGGGACAGAGCTCTGGAAACACCATATATTTT. Encoded protein: CASSLAGQSSGNTIYF.

The J gene is TRBJ1-6, the V gene TRBV5-4; D not resolved. In germline, CDR1 is SGHNT, CDR2 YYREEE (reference sequence). The CDR3 extends over 15 amino acids. The V gene lost 5 bases and the J gene lost 2 bases, with 11 bases spanning the gap. The CDR3 loop reads CASRDGPPYNSPLHF. Here the CDR3 DNA reads TGTGCCAGCAGGGACGGACCGCCCTATAATTCACCCCTCCACTTT. Combining the CDR3 with reference TRBV5-4 and TRBJ1-6 gives the whole variable domain ETGVTQSPTHLIKTRGQQVTLRCSSQSGHNTVSWYQQALGQGPQFIFQYYREEENGRGNFPPRFSGLQFPNYSSELNVNALELDDSALYLCASRDGPPYNSPLHFGNGTRLTVT.

The chain uses TRBV7-2 and TRBJ1-4, with a weak D call TRBD1 (5 bases). Deletions cut 4 bases from V and 8 bases from J, with 14 bases between. The CDR3 has 14 amino acids. Germline V gene data show CDR1 as SGHTA and CDR2 as FQGNSA. This CDR3 is CASSSGGLGEKLFF. The CDR3 nucleotides are TGTGCCAGCAGCTCGGGGGGTTTGGGCGAAAAACTGTTTTTT.

The chain couples TRBV7-9 to TRBJ2-5, with 8 positions matching TRBD2. The CDR3 is 14 residues long. The J segment lost 5 bases and the V segment lost 0 bases, leaving 2 bases of the junction unmatched. From germline, CDR1 is SEHNR and CDR2 FQNEAQ (reference sequence). CDR3 loop: CASSLARGEETQYF. In DNA, the CDR3 is TGTGCCAGCAGCTTAGCGCGGGGGGAGGAGACCCAGTACTTC.

This clone was detected only once. This chain uses TRBV5-5 with TRBJ2-1; D gene uncertain. Germline values: CDR1 SGHKS, CDR2 YYEKEE (reference sequence). Trimming stripped 4 bases from V and 2 bases from J, with 7 bases between. The CDR3 is made up of 13 amino acids. The CDR3 loop reads CASSPGTYNEQFF. The DNA for the CDR3 is TGTGCCAGCAGCCCAGGCACCTACAATGAGCAGTTCTTC.

The chain recombines TRBV28 with TRBJ2-2, with TRBD1 matching over 7 bases. J gave up 4 bases and V 3 bases, and 2 bases lay outside the gene matches. This CDR3 contains 14 residues. Germline V CDR1 and CDR2: MDHEN, SYDVKM. The CDR3 region is CASSLTGFTGELFF. In DNA, the CDR3 is TGTGCCAGCAGTTTGACAGGGTTCACCGGGGAGCTGTTTTTT.

The CDR3 is CASSPVLGLAHSYNEQFF. The CDR3 nucleotides read TGCGCCAGCAGCCCCGTCCTGGGACTAGCCCACTCCTACAATGAGCAGTTCTTC. The rearrangement uses TRBV5-1 and TRBJ2-1; TRBD2 matches 9 bases. Germline CDR1 is SGHRS and CDR2 is YFSETQ. The V segment lost 4 bases and the J segment 0 bases; nucleotides outside the gene matches: 11. The length of the CDR3 is 18 residues.

The chain links TRBV9 to TRBJ2-1, with TRBD2 identical over 10 bases. The CDR3 is 15 amino acids. Trimming removed 0 bases from V and 6 bases from J; junction bases left unmatched: 3. CDR1 is SGDLS and CDR2 is YYNGEE in the germline V gene. The CDR3 reads CASSVVLAGSNEQFF. CDR3 bases: TGTGCCAGCAGCGTAGTACTAGCGGGATCCAATGAGCAGTTCTTC.

The J gene is TRBJ1-5, the V gene TRBV29-1; 8 bases align to TRBD1. The V segment lost 6 bases and the J segment 6 bases; nucleotides outside the gene matches: 10. CDR3 size: 14 residues. CDR1 SQVTM and CDR2 ANQGSEA come from the germline V gene. The CDR3 DNA reads TGCAGCGTGGGGGGCACAGGGGGAAGTCAGCCCCAGCATTTT. It is translated as CSVGGTGGSQPQHF.